This T cell receptor beta chain was sequenced during a study of a mutant IDH1 vaccine in newly diagnosed glioma. The overall study: Most had both radiotherapy and temozolomide beforehand; others had only one. Study results and limitations: Immune responses induced by vaccination arose in 93.3% of the patients.

Germline assignment: CDR1 KGHSH and CDR2 LQKENI. This CDR3 spans 12 amino acids. Trimming removed 2 bases at V and 5 bases at J, with 1 base between. Regarding time point: baseline, week 1 (first vaccination visit). Treatment indicated: pre-vaccination baseline after standard-of-care therapy. Donors had new IDH1-mutant astrocytomas of WHO grade 3 or 4 (ATRX-lost). Remarks on this clone: Its specificity is unknown.

The protocol was immunoSEQ multiplex PCR, while the TCRdb copy is restricted to in-frame clones and leaves out a portion. The sample has some 61,000 clones; 65% to 90% are singletons. The source material was PBMCs, sampled from a glioma patient treated with radiotherapy, temozolomide or both. This clonotype was sampled from a man in his thirties or forties with glioma. J is TRBJ1-6 and V is TRBV18, with D uncertain. Written as DNA, the CDR3 is TGTGCCAGCTCACCAGATAATTCACCCCTCCACTTT. It is translated as CASSPDNSPLHF. The variable domain in full, completed from reference TRBV18 and TRBJ1-6, reads NAGVMQNPRHLVRRRGQEARLRCSPMKGHSHVYWYRQLPEEGLKFMVYLQKENIIDESGMPKERFSAEFPKEGPSILRIQQVVRGDSAAYFCASSPDNSPLHFGNGTRLTVT.